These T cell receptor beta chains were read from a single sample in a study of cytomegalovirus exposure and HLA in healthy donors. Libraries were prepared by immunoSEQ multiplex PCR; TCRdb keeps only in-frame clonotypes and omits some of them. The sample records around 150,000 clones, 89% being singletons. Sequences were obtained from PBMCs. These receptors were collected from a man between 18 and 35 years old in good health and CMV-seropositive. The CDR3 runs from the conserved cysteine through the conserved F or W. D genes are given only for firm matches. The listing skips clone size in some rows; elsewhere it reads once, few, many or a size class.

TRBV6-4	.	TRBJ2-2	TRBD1	TGTGCCAGCAGTAGGGACAGGACCGGGGAGCTGTTTTTT	CASSRDRTGELFF
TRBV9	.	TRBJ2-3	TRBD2	TGTGCCAGCAGCGCGGGAAGCGGGAGGCGGACAGATACGCAGTATTTT	CASSAGSGRRTDTQYF
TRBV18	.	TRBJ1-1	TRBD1	TGTGCCAGCTCACCAGTCACAGGGGAGACTGAAGCTTTCTTT	CASSPVTGETEAFF
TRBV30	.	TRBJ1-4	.	TGTGCCTGGGCAGGGCTTAATGAAAAACTGTTTTTT	CAWAGLNEKLFF
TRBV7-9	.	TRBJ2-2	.	TGTGCCAGCAGCCCGAGGTCCGGGGAGCTGTTTTTT	CASSPRSGELFF
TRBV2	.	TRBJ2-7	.	TGTGCCAGCAGTGGTCAGGGCGGAGGGAAAACCTACGAGCAGTACTTC	CASSGQGGGKTYEQYF
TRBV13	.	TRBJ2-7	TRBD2	TGTGCCAGCAGCTCAGGACTAGGGCCCTACGAGCAGTACTTC	CASSSGLGPYEQYF
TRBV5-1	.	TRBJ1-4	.	TGCGCCAGCAGCTTGACAGGGTTCGATGAAAAACTGTTTTTT	CASSLTGFDEKLFF
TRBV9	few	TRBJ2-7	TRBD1	TGTGCCAGCAGCGTTGCCTCGGGACAGGGCTTCCACGAGCAGTACTTC	CASSVASGQGFHEQYF
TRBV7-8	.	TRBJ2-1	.	TGTGCCAGCAGCCGCACCAACCGGTACTCCTACAATGAGCAGTTCTTC	CASSRTNRYSYNEQFF
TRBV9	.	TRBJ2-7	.	TGTGCCAGCAGCGTGAGGGCCGGGAACAAATACGAGCAGTACTTC	CASSVRAGNKYEQYF
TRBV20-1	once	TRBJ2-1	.	TGCAGTGCTAGTATTAATAGGCAGTTCTTC	CSASINRQFF
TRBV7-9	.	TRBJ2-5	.	TGTGCCAGCAGCTTAGAAGGGGCTTGGGAGACCCAGTACTTC	CASSLEGAWETQYF
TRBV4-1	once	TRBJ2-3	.	TGCGCCAGCAGCTGGGGGCTCGGTGGGAGTCCCGCAGATACGCAGTATTTT	CASSWGLGGSPADTQYF
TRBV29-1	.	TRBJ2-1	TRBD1	TGCAGCGTTGCTTCGACAGGGGATAGGAATGAGCAGTTCTTC	CSVASTGDRNEQFF
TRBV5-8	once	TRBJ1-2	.	TGTGCCAGCAGCTTCACAGGATCGGGTTATGGCTACACCTTC	CASSFTGSGYGYTF
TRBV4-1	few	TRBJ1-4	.	TGCGCCAGCAGCGATCACAGGGCCAGGAGAACTAATGAAAAACTGTTTTTT	CASSDHRARRTNEKLFF
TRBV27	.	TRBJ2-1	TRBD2	TGTGCCAGCTGTTCCGCCGGGAGGAGTACCTACAATGAGCAGTTCTTC	CASCSAGRSTYNEQFF
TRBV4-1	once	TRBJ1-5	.	TGCGCCAGCAGCCCGGGTGCGGCTCAGCCCCAGCATTTT	CASSPGAAQPQHF
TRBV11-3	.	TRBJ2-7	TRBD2	TGTGCCAGCAGCCTATCGGGAGGGGGTGAGCAGTACTTC	CASSLSGGGEQYF
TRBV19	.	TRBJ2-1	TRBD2	TGTGCCAGTAGTATGACTAGCGGCTCCTACAATGAGCAGTTCTTC	CASSMTSGSYNEQFF
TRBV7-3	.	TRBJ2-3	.	TGTGCCAGCAGCTTACTCAACAGGGCGGATACGCAGTATTTT	CASSLLNRADTQYF
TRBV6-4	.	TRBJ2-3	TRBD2	TGTGCCAGCAGTGACAAAGCGGGAGGCACAGATACGCAGTATTTT	CASSDKAGGTDTQYF
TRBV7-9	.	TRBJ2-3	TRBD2	TGTGCCAGCAGCTTAGAGCTGATTAGCGGGAGGCCAGGCACAGATACGCAGTATTTT	CASSLELISGRPGTDTQYF
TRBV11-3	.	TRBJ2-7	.	TGTGCCAGCAGCCCCGGGACTCAACCCCACGAGCAGTACTTC	CASSPGTQPHEQYF
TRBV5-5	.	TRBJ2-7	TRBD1	TGTGCCAGCAGCTGGAGTTGGACAGGGGGCAAGTACGAGCAGTACTTC	CASSWSWTGGKYEQYF
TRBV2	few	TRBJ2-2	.	TGTGCCAGCAGCCCCGAGGCGGGTGCCGGGGAGCTGTTTTTT	CASSPEAGAGELFF
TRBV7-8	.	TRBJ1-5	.	TGTGCCAGCAGCCAACAGGGAAATCAGCCCCAGCATTTT	CASSQQGNQPQHF
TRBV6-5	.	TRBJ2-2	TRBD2	TGTGCCAGTAGGACTAGTGGAACCGGGGAGCTGTTTTTT	CASRTSGTGELFF
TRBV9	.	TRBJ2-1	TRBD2	TGTGCCAGCAGCACCCGGACTAGCGGGGCCTTATTGAATGAGCAGTTCTTC	CASSTRTSGALLNEQFF
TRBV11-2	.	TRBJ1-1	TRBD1	TGTGCCAGCAGCCCCGTGACAGGGGTTAATGAAGCTTTCTTT	CASSPVTGVNEAFF
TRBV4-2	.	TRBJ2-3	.	TGTGCCAGCAGCCAAGAGGTCGGAGTTACGCAGTATTTT	CASSQEVGVTQYF
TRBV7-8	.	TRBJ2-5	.	TGTGCCAGCAGCCCGGAGTTCGGCCAAGAGACCCAGTACTTC	CASSPEFGQETQYF
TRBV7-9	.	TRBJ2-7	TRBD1	TGTGCCAGCAGCCGACAGGGGGTTCCCGAGCAGTACTTC	CASSRQGVPEQYF
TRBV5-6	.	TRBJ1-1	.	TGTGCCAGCAGCTTGGTATACCAGAGGGGGACTGAAGCTTTCTTT	CASSLVYQRGTEAFF
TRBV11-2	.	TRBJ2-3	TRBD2	TGTGCCAGCAACATAGCGGGAGGGCGATCAGATACGCAGTATTTT	CASNIAGGRSDTQYF
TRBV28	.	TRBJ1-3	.	TGTGCCAGCATAGGGGCCGATCTCTCTGGAAACACCATATATTTT	CASIGADLSGNTIYF
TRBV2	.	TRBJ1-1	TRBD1	TGTGCCAGCAGATGGACAGGGGGCGAAGCTTTCTTT	CASRWTGGEAFF
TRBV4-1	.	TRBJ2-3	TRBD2	TGCGCCAGCAGCACACTAGCGGGTAATTTGGATACGCAGTATTTT	CASSTLAGNLDTQYF
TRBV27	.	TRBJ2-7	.	TGTGCCAGCGGCTTGTGGGCAGGGGACTACGAGCAGTACTTC	CASGLWAGDYEQYF